These 27 T cell receptor beta chains were all obtained from the same sample, sequenced in a study of cytomegalovirus exposure and HLA in healthy donors. PCR amplification relied on 60 Vbeta primers (plus 13 Jbeta primers). This table comes from immunoSEQ multiplex PCR, and its TCRdb copy is limited to in-frame clones, with some not included. The table has approximately 290,000 clones, 80% seen once. The sequencing sample was made of PBMCs. The source is a girl aged 2-10 years in good health and CMV-seronegative.

The chain combines TRBV11-2 with TRBJ1-2; 10 nucleotides line up with TRBD1. CDR1 and CDR2 from the germline V gene are SGHAT and FQNNGV. Trimming took 5 bases from V and 2 from J; bases not matched to a gene: 11. There are 17 residues in the CDR3. The CDR3 protein is CASSPSTGGELNYGYTF. CDR3 coding DNA: TGTGCCAGCAGCCCTTCGACAGGGGGCGAACTGAACTATGGCTACACCTTC.

The rearrangement links TRBV9 to TRBJ2-7, with 8 bases aligning to TRBD1. Germline CDR1 reads SGDLS; CDR2 reads YYNGEE. The CDR3 has 15 residues. Trimming at V came to 0 bases and at J to 1 base, leaving 3 bases not matched to a gene. CDR3 in DNA: TGTGCCAGCAGCGTAGGTCAGGGGGCGTCCTACGAGCAGTACTTC. This sequence encodes CASSVGQGASYEQYF.

V is TRBV5-6 and J is TRBJ1-2; D gene unclear. The V gene lost 5 bases and the J gene lost 5 bases, with 10 bases spanning the gap. This CDR3 has 12 amino acids. In germline, CDR1 is SGHDT, CDR2 YYEEEE. The CDR3 DNA reads as TGTGCCAGCAGAAGGACTGAGTATGGCTACACCTTC. Amino acids: CASRRTEYGYTF.

The chain links TRBV7-9 to TRBJ2-5; D gene unclear. TRBJ2-7 explains the end of the DNA better; the J call may be wrong. This CDR3 is 12 amino acids long. The germline gives CDR1 SEHNR, CDR2 FQNEAQ (reference sequence). The CDR3 region is CASSLVGVEQYF. CDR3 sequence (DNA): TGTGCCAGCAGCTTAGTCGGTGTCGAGCAGTACTTC.

Regarding this clone: Other DNA sequences in the same sample also yield this CDR3. The CDR3 sequence: CASSVGAMNTEAFF. DNA of the CDR3: TGTGCCAGCAGCGTAGGTGCGATGAACACTGAAGCTTTCTTT. The rearrangement joins TRBV9 to TRBJ1-1; D is unclear. The CDR3 sequence is 14 residues long. Trimming took off 0 bases at V and 0 bases at J, with 6 bases between the two ends. Germline V gives CDR1 SGDLS, CDR2 YYNGEE.

This chain uses TRBV19 with TRBJ1-1; D unresolved. Germline V gene data show CDR1 as LNHDA and CDR2 as SQIVND (reference sequence). CDR3 length: 14 amino acids. V dropped 7 bases and J dropped 2 bases, with 14 bases sitting between them. The CDR3 loop reads CASKPAGPNTEAFF. In DNA form, the CDR3 reads TGTGCCAGTAAGCCGGCGGGCCCAAACACTGAAGCTTTCTTT.

Concerning this clone: This specimen includes other DNA sequences encoding the same CDR3. The V gene is TRBV6-5, the J gene TRBJ1-6; D might be TRBD1 (5 bases). CDR1 is MNHEY and CDR2 is SVGAGI in the germline V gene. This CDR3 has 14 amino acids. Trimming took off 5 bases at V and 5 bases at J, with 10 bases between the two ends. CDR3 sequence reads: CASSLQEHNSPLHF. For the CDR3, the DNA is TGTGCCAGCAGTCTACAGGAACATAATTCACCCCTCCACTTT.

The chain joins TRBV4-2 to TRBJ2-3; 13 bases line up with TRBD2. There are 22 residues in the CDR3. Looked up from germline, CDR1 is LGHNA and CDR2 is YNFKEQ. Trimming cost V 0 bases and J 5 bases; bases outside gene matches: 20. CDR3 sequence reads: CASSQERGPGLAGVTLQDTQYF. The DNA for the CDR3 is TGTGCCAGCAGCCAAGAGCGAGGCCCCGGACTAGCGGGGGTTACCCTGCAAGATACGCAGTATTTT.

This chain uses TRBV5-6 with TRBJ2-7, with 7 bases matching TRBD2. Losses at the gene ends were 2 bases for V and 3 bases for J; bases not matched to a gene: 8. Germline V gives CDR1 SGHDT, CDR2 YYEEEE. CDR3 length equals 15 residues. Written as DNA, the CDR3 is TGTGCCAGCAGCTTCGTGGGGGGGGGTCTCTACGAGCAGTACTTC. This translates into CASSFVGGGLYEQYF.

The chain employs TRBV19 and TRBJ2-7, with D perhaps matching TRBD1 (7 bases). The V gene lost 5 bases and the J gene lost 2 bases, with 13 bases spanning the gap. CDR3 length: 14 residues. From germline, CDR1 is LNHDA and CDR2 SQIVND (reference sequence). The CDR3 loop reads CASSEQGGPYEQYF. The DNA for the CDR3 is TGTGCCAGTAGTGAGCAGGGGGGACCCTACGAGCAGTACTTC.

This sequence joins TRBV5-6 and TRBJ2-5; 7 nucleotides match TRBD2. The assigned J gene may be wrong: the sequence end matches TRBJ2-7 better. This CDR3 contains 15 residues. Germline V gives CDR1 SGHDT, CDR2 YYEEEE. The CDR3 DNA follows: TGTGCCACCGACAGATGGGGGGGATACTCCTACGAGCAGTACTTC. This codes for CATDRWGGYSYEQYF.

The chain has TRBV7-2 and TRBJ2-2; 7 bases match TRBD2. V was pared by 6 bases and J by 6 bases, with 10 bases of the junction left unmatched. CDR3 length equals 15 residues. Germline V gene data show CDR1 as SGHTA and CDR2 as FQGNSA. For the CDR3, the DNA is TGTGCCAGCAGGGCTAAACCGGGACTACCCGGGGAGCTGTTTTTT. Translated, it gives CASRAKPGLPGELFF.

The CDR3 spells CASSQVGLRDKSSYEQYF. CDR3 nucleotides: TGTGCCAGCAGCCAAGTAGGGCTCCGGGACAAGAGCTCCTACGAGCAGTACTTC. This sequence joins TRBV14 and TRBJ2-7, with TRBD1 as a possible D gene (6 bases). V was cut by 1 base and J by 0 bases, with 19 bases left in between. CDR1 is SGHDN and CDR2 is FVKESK in the germline V gene. The CDR3 contains 18 residues.

Only a few counts were recorded for this clone. This chain connects TRBV6-1 to TRBJ2-2; 8 bases map to TRBD2. V gave up 6 bases and J gave up 5 bases; unmatched junction bases: 8. Per germline, CDR1 MNHNS and CDR2 SASEGT. This CDR3 has 15 amino acids. This CDR3 reads CASRREIAGTGELFF. DNA for the CDR3: TGTGCCAGCAGGAGGGAAATAGCGGGAACCGGGGAGCTGTTTTTT.

The V gene is TRBV19, the J gene TRBJ1-6; D is perhaps TRBD1 (6 bases). There are 16 residues in the CDR3. The V end was cut by 3 bases, the J end by 10 bases, with 19 bases between. Per the germline V gene, CDR1 is LNHDA and CDR2 is SQIVND (reference sequence). CDR3 sequence (DNA): TGTGCCAGTAGTATGCAGACCGGACAGAGAGAATCACCCCTCCACTTT. Its protein is CASSMQTGQRESPLHF.

This chain joins TRBV28 and TRBJ2-5, with D maybe TRBD1 (6 bases). Germline V CDR1 and CDR2: MDHEN, SYDVKM. This CDR3 is built from 17 residues. V was cut by 1 base and J by 4 bases, with 19 bases left in between. Written as DNA, the CDR3 is TGTGCCAGCAGTTTATCTGGTGGGGGCACCGCTCGAGAGACCCAGTACTTC. The encoded protein is CASSLSGGGTARETQYF.

The gene calls are TRBV7-9 and TRBJ2-4; 8 bases match TRBD2. Germline CDR1 SEHNR, CDR2 FQNEAQ (reference sequence). This CDR3 comprises 15 residues. V trimming: 4 bases; J trimming: 8 bases; junction bases outside the gene matches: 10. This CDR3 is CASSYRGGLEDIQYF. The CDR3 DNA reads as TGTGCCAGCAGCTACCGGGGGGGCCTCGAAGACATTCAGTACTTC. Variable domain in full (rest from reference TRBV7-9 and TRBJ2-4): DTGVSQNPRHKITKRGQNVTFRCDPISEHNRLYWYRQTLGQGPEFLTYFQNEAQLEKSRLLSDRFSAERPKGSFSTLEIQRTEQGDSAMYLCASSYRGGLEDIQYFGAGTRLSVL.

This chain joins TRBV5-1 and TRBJ2-1, with 12 bases aligning to TRBD2. CDR3 length equals 17 residues. Germline V gives CDR1 SGHRS, CDR2 YFSETQ. Trimming cost V 2 bases and J 5 bases; bases outside gene matches: 8. The chain's CDR3 is CASSFWTSGKRDNEQFF. As DNA, the CDR3 is TGCGCCAGCAGCTTCTGGACTAGCGGGAAGAGGGACAATGAGCAGTTCTTC.

The genes are TRBV18 and TRBJ2-7; the match to TRBD2 covers 11 bases. J gave up 3 bases and V 8 bases, and 3 bases lay outside the gene matches. CDR1 and CDR2 from the germline V gene are KGHSH and LQKENI. The CDR3 is made up of 13 amino acids. The CDR3 DNA is TGTGCCAGCACTAGCGGGAGTAGCTACGAGCAGTACTTC. Its protein product is CASTSGSSYEQYF.

This clone was counted once. The rearrangement uses TRBV2 and TRBJ2-7, with 7 bases aligning to TRBD2. The V gene's germline CDR1 is SNHLY and CDR2 FYNNEI. V was clipped by 5 bases and J by 2 bases; unmatched bases: 6. The CDR3 is made up of 14 amino acids. CDR3 in amino acids: CASSRGGGTYEQYF. CDR3 sequence (DNA): TGTGCCAGCAGTCGTGGCGGGGGTACCTACGAGCAGTACTTC.

This sequence joins TRBV19 and TRBJ2-5; 8 bases agree with TRBD1. The ends lost 7 bases at V and 5 bases at J; junction bases unmatched: 9. The CDR3 loop spans 14 amino acids. The V gene's germline CDR1 is LNHDA and CDR2 SQIVND (reference sequence). This chain's CDR3 is CASNPTGGSETQYF. DNA of the CDR3: TGTGCCAGTAACCCCACAGGGGGTTCGGAGACCCAGTACTTC. Full variable domain (rest looked up from reference TRBV19 and TRBJ2-5): DGGITQSPKYLFRKEGQNVTLSCEQNLNHDAMYWYRQDPGQGLRLIYYSQIVNDFQKGDIAEGYSVSREKKESFPLTVTSAQKNPTAFYLCASNPTGGSETQYFGPGTRLLVL.

J is TRBJ1-2 and V is TRBV7-2; 10 bases align to TRBD1. J gave up 4 bases and V 6 bases, and 8 bases lay outside the gene matches. This CDR3 has 15 residues. Germline V gene lookup returns CDR1 SGHTA and CDR2 FQGNSA. The CDR3 coding sequence is TGTGCCAGCAGGAGCAGACAGGGGGCGATCTATGGCTACACCTTC. It yields the protein CASRSRQGAIYGYTF.

The chain combines TRBV28 with TRBJ2-3; 8 bases fit TRBD2. The CDR3 spans 17 residues. Looked up from germline, CDR1 is MDHEN and CDR2 is SYDVKM. V lost 2 bases to trimming and J lost 0 bases; unmatched junction nucleotides: 7. The CDR3 loop reads CASSLLLAEPSTDTQYF. The CDR3 nucleotides read TGTGCCAGCAGTTTACTACTAGCGGAGCCAAGCACAGATACGCAGTATTTT.

The V and J genes are TRBV28 and TRBJ2-3, with 9 bases that match TRBD1. Germline V gene sequence: CDR1 MDHEN, CDR2 SYDVKM. Trimming removed 6 bases from V and 4 bases from J; junction bases left unmatched: 11. There are 16 residues in the CDR3. The CDR3 here is CASRSPGQGSSDTQYF. CDR3 DNA: TGTGCCAGCAGGAGCCCGGGACAGGGTTCGTCAGATACGCAGTATTTT.

V gene TRBV5-1 combines with J gene TRBJ1-1, with D possibly TRBD1 on 5 matching bases. Trimming stripped 0 bases from V and 0 bases from J, with 15 bases between. Germline CDR1 SGHRS, CDR2 YFSETQ. CDR3 size: 17 residues. For the CDR3, the DNA is TGCGCCAGCAGCTTGGCCCGTTGGACATCCATGAACACTGAAGCTTTCTTT. It encodes CASSLARWTSMNTEAFF. Based on the CDR3 plus reference TRBV5-1 and TRBJ1-1, the full variable domain is KAGVTQTPRYLIKTRGQQVTLSCSPISGHRSVSWYQQTPGQGLQFLFEYFSETQRNKGNFPGRFSGRQFSNSRSEMNVSTLELGDSALYLCASSLARWTSMNTEAFFGQGTRLTVV.

CDR3 region: CASSYKGCEAFF. DNA of the CDR3: TGTGCCAGCAGTTACAAGGGGTGTGAAGCTTTCTTT. The chain has TRBV6-7 and TRBJ1-1, with TRBD1 as a possible D gene (5 bases). TRBV6-7 falls under the ORF class, with uncertain function. The CDR3 covers 12 residues. V lost 2 bases, J lost 7 bases, and 8 bases lay in between.

The CDR3 sequence: CASSLSATETYEQYF. In nucleotides, the CDR3 is TGCGCCAGCAGCTTGTCCGCGACGGAGACCTACGAGCAGTACTTC. The chain joins TRBV5-1 to TRBJ2-7; D is uncertain. This CDR3 spans 15 amino acids. In germline, CDR1 is SGHRS, CDR2 YFSETQ. V was shortened by 1 base and J by 2 bases, with 13 bases between the two germline ends.